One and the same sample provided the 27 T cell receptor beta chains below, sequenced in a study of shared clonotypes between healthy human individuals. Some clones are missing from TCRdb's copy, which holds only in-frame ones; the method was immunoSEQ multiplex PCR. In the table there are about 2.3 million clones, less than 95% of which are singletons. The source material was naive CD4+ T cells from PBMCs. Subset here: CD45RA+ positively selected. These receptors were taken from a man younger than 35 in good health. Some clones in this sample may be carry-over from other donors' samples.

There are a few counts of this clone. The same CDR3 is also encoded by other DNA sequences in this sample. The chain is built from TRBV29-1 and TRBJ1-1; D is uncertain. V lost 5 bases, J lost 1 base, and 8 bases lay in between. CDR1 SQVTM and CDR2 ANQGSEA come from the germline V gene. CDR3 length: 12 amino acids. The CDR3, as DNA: TGCAGCGTTTCTTCGGGGAACACTGAAGCTTTCTTT. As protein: CSVSSGNTEAFF.

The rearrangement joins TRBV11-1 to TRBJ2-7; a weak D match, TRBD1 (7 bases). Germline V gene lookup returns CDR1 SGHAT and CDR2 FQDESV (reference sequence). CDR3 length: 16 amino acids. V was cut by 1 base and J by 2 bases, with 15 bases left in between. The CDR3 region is CASSLGRGTVTYEQYF. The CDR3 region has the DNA TGTGCCAGCAGCTTAGGCCGGGGGACAGTTACCTACGAGCAGTACTTC.

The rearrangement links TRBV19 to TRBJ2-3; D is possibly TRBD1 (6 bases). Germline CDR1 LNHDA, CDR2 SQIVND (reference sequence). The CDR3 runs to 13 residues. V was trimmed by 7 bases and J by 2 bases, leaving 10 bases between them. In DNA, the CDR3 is TGTGCCAGTACAGACAGGCCCACAGATACGCAGTATTTT. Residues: CASTDRPTDTQYF.

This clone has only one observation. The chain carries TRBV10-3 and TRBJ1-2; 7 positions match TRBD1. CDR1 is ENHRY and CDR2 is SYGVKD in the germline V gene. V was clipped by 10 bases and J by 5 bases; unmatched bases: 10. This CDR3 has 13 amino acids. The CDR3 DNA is TGTGCCACCACGAGGGCAGGGGGTTATGGCTACACCTTC. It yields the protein CATTRAGGYGYTF.

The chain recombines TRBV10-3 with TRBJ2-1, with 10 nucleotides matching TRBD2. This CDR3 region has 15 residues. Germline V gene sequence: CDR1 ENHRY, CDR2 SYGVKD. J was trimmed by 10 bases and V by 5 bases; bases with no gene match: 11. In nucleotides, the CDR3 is TGTGCCATCAGTCCCCCCCTAGCGGGAGAGCAGGAGCAGTTCTTC. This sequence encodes CAISPPLAGEQEQFF.

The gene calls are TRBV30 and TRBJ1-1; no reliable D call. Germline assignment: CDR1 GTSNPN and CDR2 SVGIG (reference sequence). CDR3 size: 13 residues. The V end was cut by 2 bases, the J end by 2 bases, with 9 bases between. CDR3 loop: CAWSKQVNTEAFF. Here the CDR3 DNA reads TGTGCCTGGAGTAAGCAGGTCAACACTGAAGCTTTCTTT.

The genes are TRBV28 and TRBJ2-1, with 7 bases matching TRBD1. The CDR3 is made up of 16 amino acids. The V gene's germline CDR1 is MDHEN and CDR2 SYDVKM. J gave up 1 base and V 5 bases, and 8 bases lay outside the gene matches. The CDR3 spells CASSGRDRQSYNEQFF. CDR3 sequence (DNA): TGTGCCAGCAGTGGCCGGGACAGACAATCCTACAATGAGCAGTTCTTC.

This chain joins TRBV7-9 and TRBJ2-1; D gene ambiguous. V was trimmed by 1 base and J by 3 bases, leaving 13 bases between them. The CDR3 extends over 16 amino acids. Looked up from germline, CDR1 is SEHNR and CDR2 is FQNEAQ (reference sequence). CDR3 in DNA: TGTGCCAGCAGCTTAGTTGGGCAGTTGGGCTACAATGAGCAGTTCTTC. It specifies CASSLVGQLGYNEQFF.

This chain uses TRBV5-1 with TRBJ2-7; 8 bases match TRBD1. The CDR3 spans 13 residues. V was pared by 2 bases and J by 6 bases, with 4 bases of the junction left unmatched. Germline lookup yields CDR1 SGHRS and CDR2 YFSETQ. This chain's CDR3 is CASSLKQGGEQYF. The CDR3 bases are TGCGCCAGCAGCTTAAAACAGGGGGGCGAGCAGTACTTC.

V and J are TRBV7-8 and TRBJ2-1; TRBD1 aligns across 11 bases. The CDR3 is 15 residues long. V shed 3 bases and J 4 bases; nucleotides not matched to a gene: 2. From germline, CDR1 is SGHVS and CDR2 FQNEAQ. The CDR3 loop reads CASSLDRGQYNEQFF. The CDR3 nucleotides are TGTGCCAGCAGCTTGGACAGGGGGCAGTACAATGAGCAGTTCTTC.

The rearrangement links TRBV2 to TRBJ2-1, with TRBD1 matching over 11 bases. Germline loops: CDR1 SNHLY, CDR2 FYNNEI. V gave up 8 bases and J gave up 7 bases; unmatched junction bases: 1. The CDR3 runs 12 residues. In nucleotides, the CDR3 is TGTGCCAGCCGGGACAGGGGGAATGAGCAGTTCTTC. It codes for CASRDRGNEQFF.

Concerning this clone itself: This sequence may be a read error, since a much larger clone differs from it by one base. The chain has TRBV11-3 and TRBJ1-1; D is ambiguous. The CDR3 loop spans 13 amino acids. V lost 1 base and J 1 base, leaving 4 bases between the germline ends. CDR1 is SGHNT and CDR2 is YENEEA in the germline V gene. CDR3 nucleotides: TGTGCCAGCAGCTTAGGGAAGAACACTGAAGCTTTCTTT. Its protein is CASSLGKNTEAFF.

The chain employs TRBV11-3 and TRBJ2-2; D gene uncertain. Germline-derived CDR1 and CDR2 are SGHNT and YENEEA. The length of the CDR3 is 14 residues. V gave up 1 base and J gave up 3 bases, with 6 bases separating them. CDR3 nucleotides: TGTGCCAGCAGCTTAGGAGTATACACCGGGGAGCTGTTTTTT. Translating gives CASSLGVYTGELFF.

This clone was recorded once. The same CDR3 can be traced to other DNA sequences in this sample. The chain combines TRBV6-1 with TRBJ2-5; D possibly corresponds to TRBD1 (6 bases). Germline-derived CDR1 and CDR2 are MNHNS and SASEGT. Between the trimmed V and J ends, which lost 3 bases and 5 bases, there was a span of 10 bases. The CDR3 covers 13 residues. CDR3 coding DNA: TGTGCCAGCAGTGAGTTTCAGGGGGAGACCCAGTACTTC. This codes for CASSEFQGETQYF.

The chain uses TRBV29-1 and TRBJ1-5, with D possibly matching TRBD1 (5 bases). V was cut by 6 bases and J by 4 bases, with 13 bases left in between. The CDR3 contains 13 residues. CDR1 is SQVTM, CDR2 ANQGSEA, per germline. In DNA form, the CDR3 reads TGCAGCGTCCAGGACACCTCGAATCAGCCCCAGCATTTT. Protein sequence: CSVQDTSNQPQHF.

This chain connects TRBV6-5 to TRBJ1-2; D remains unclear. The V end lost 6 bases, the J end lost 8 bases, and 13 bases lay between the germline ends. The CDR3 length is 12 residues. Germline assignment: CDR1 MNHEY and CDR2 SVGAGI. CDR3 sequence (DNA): TGTGCCAGCAGAAGTTGGGAGCAAGGCTACACCTTC. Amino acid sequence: CASRSWEQGYTF.

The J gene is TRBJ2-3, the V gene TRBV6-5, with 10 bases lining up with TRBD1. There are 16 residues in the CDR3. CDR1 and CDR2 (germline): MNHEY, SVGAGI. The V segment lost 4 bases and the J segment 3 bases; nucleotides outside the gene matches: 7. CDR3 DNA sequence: TGTGCCAGCAGTTCCTTTCGACAGGGGGCGACAGATACGCAGTATTTT. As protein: CASSSFRQGATDTQYF.

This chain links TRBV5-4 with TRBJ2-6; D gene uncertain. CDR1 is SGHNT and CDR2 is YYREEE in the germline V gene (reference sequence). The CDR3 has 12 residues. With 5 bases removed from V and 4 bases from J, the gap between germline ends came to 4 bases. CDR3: CASSPGANVLTF. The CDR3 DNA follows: TGTGCCAGCAGTCCCGGGGCCAACGTCCTGACTTTC.

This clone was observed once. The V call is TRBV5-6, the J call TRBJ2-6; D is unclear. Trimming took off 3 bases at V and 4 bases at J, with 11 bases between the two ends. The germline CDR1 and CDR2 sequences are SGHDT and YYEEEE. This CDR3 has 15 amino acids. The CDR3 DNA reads TGTGCCAGCAGCTCGTTGGTCTCCGGGGCCAACGTCCTGACTTTC. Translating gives CASSSLVSGANVLTF.

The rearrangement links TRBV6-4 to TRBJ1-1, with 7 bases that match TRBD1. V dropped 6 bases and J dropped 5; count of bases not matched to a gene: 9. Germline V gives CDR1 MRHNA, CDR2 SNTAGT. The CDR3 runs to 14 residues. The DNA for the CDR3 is TGTGCCAGCAGCCGCGACAGGGATGTTACTGAAGCTTTCTTT. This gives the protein CASSRDRDVTEAFF.

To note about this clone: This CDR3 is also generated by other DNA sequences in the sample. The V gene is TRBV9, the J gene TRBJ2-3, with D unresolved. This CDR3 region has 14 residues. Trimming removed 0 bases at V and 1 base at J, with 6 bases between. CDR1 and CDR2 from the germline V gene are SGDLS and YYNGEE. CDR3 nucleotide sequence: TGTGCCAGCAGCGTAGCCCCTCGCACAGATACGCAGTATTTT. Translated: CASSVAPRTDTQYF.

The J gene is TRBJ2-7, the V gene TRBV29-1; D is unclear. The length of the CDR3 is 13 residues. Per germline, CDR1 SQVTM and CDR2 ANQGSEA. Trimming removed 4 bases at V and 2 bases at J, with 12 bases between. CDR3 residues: CSVAEPKTYEQYF. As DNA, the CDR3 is TGCAGCGTTGCGGAGCCGAAAACCTACGAGCAGTACTTC.

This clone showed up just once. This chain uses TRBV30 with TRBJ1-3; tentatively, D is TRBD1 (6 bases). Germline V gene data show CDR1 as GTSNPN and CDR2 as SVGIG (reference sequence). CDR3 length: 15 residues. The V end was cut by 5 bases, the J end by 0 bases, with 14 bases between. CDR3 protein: CAWSRDKSSGNTIYF. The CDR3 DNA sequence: TGTGCCTGGTCCCGGGACAAGAGCTCTGGAAACACCATATATTTT. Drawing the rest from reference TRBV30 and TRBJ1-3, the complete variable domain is SQTIHQWPATLVQPVGSPLSLECTVEGTSNPNLYWYRQAAGRGLQLLFYSVGIGQISSEVPQNLSASRPQDRQFILSSKKLLLSDSGFYLCAWSRDKSSGNTIYFGEGSWLTVV.

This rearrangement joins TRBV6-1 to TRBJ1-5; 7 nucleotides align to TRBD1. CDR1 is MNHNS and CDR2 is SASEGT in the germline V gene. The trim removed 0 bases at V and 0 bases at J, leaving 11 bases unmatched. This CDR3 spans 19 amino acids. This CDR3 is CASSEAGTAYFYSNQPQHF. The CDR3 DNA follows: TGTGCCAGCAGTGAAGCTGGGACAGCTTATTTTTATAGCAATCAGCCCCAGCATTTT.

In DNA, the CDR3 is TGTGCCAGCAGCAGGCAGGCAGGGGGCAATAATGAAAAACTGTTTTTT. Translation gives CASSRQAGGNNEKLFF. V is TRBV7-2 and J is TRBJ1-4; 8 bases match TRBD1. CDR1 is SGHTA and CDR2 is FQGNSA in the germline V gene. This CDR3 has 16 residues. V lost 5 bases, J lost 4 bases, and 9 bases stayed unmatched.

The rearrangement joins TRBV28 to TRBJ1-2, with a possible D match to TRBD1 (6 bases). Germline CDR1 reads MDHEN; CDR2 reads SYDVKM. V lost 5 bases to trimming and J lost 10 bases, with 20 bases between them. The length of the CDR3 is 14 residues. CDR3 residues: CASSADRSEIVYTF. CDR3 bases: TGTGCCAGCAGTGCAGACAGGTCTGAGATTGTCTACACCTTC.

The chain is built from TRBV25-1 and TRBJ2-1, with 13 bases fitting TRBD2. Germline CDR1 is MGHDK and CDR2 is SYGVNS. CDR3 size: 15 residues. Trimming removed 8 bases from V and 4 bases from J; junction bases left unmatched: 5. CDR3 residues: CASLGTSGKYNEQFF. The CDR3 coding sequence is TGTGCCAGCCTAGGGACTAGCGGGAAGTACAATGAGCAGTTCTTC.